The source of this T cell receptor (beta chain) is a study of control samples from healthy donors and cancer patients. Only in-frame clones appear in the TCRdb table, and some are missing; sequencing was by immunoSEQ multiplex PCR. Found here are 75,000 to 95,000 clones, about 88% of them singletons; the top ten hold roughly a tenth. This clone was counted only a few times. The CDR3 consists of 13 residues. CDR1 KGHDR and CDR2 SFDVKD come from the germline V gene. V dropped 8 bases and J dropped 0 bases, with 7 bases sitting between them. This clonotype originated in a woman aged 45-65 years with colorectal cancer. The rearrangement uses TRBV24-1 and TRBJ2-1; D is perhaps TRBD1 (6 bases). Sequencing was performed on PBMCs. CDR3 sequence (DNA): TGTGCCACCATGGGGGCCTCCTACAATGAGCAGTTCTTC. It is translated as CATMGASYNEQFF.